What follows describes a single TCR beta chain. This specimen belongs to a study of regulatory T cells in long-lasting Graves disease. Described time point: newly diagnosed GD, antithyroid drugs for less than 3 months. The TCR library was prepared using RNA isolated from PBMCs. Construction of TCR beta libraries relied on iRepertoire HTBI primers and on Arm-PCR targeting CDR3 regions. TCRdb reanalysed the multiplex PCR reads using MiXCR and keeps one entry per CDR3 protein. The sample lists 440,000 or so distinct CDR3 sequences, 15% seen once, with over 15% in the top ten. The data were also submitted as part of a second study, on T cells in Graves' hyperthyroidism and ophthalmopathy. From that study: First-round RT-PCR of the TCR CDR3 relied on the HTBI primer set.

The sample was peripheral blood mononuclear cells (PBMCs), taken at new diagnosis, from a patient treated with antithyroid drugs. The TCR originated in a woman under 40 with Graves disease.

The CDR3 reads CASSPDTRRSIYF. The CDR3 DNA reads as TGTGCCAGCTCACCCGACACGCGTCGCTCCATATATTTT. The chain uses TRBV18 and TRBJ1-3; D uncertain. V dropped 3 bases and J dropped 11 bases, with 14 bases sitting between them. The germline CDR1 and CDR2 sequences are KGHSH and LQKENI. The CDR3 spans 13 residues.